This passage covers 20 T cell receptor beta chains from one sample sequenced in a study of blood T cells in healthy people across ages. With a J-beta primer mix and a sample-barcoded 5' primer, a second PCR ran about 7 to 11 cycles. TCRdb reprocessed the 5' RACE reads via MiXCR and lists one record per CDR3 protein. This sample yields some 1,800,000 distinct CDR3 sequences, of which approximately 39% are seen a single time; under 30% belongs to the top ten. Sequencing was done on a sample of blood. These receptors were obtained from a human donor in good health.

In its sample, this clonotype was seen a few times. CDR3 nucleotide sequence: TGCAGTGCGGCGGGGACGGGACTTTATGGCTACACCTTC. Translating it yields CSAAGTGLYGYTF. The rearrangement joins TRBV20-1 to TRBJ1-2, with D maybe TRBD1 (5 bases). Germline CDR1 is DFQATT and CDR2 is SNEGSKA (reference sequence). The CDR3 sequence is 13 residues long. V lost 6 bases and J lost 5, with 16 bases in between.

Concerning this clonotype: The junction differs from germline at one of its ends, possibly a read error. The chain is built from TRBV4-3 and TRBJ1-1; D might be TRBD1 (6 bases). Per germline, CDR1 LGHNA and CDR2 YSLEER. The CDR3 loop spans 13 amino acids. The CDR3 DNA reads TGCACCAGCAGCCAAGGGGGGCGGACTGAAGCTTTCTTT. It encodes CTSSQGGRTEAFF.

This clonotype was found a few times. The J gene is TRBJ2-2, the V gene TRBV10-3, with TRBD1 matching 8 bases. CDR1 is ENHRY and CDR2 is SYGVKD in the germline V gene. V shed 6 bases and J 3 bases; nucleotides not matched to a gene: 3. This CDR3 has 14 residues. CDR3 bases: TGTGCCATCAGCCTGACAGGGGACACCGGGGAGCTGTTTTTT. Residues: CAISLTGDTGELFF.

The chain has TRBV18 and TRBJ1-2; D perhaps matches TRBD1 (5 bases). The ends were cut back, 0 bases at V and 2 bases at J, with 10 bases in the middle. Germline lookup yields CDR1 KGHSH and CDR2 LQKENI. The CDR3 contains 15 residues. The CDR3 DNA reads TGTGCCAGCTCACCACCCCGGGGCGAAAACTATGGCTACACCTTC. Amino acids: CASSPPRGENYGYTF.

The rearrangement links TRBV10-3 to TRBJ1-5; 10 nucleotides line up with TRBD1. Looked up from germline, CDR1 is ENHRY and CDR2 is SYGVKD. The CDR3 runs to 15 residues. V was pared by 6 bases and J by 5 bases, with 7 bases of the junction left unmatched. In nucleotides, the CDR3 is TGTGCCATCAGCGGACTGGGGACAGGGGATCAGCCCCAGCATTTT. Its protein product is CAISGLGTGDQPQHF.

The gene calls are TRBV24-1 and TRBJ1-2; the match to TRBD1 covers 9 bases. The CDR3 contains 14 residues. Looked up from germline, CDR1 is KGHDR and CDR2 is SFDVKD. Trimming removed 3 bases from V and 8 bases from J; junction bases left unmatched: 6. The CDR3 protein is CATSDAGTGQGYTF. The CDR3 coding sequence is TGTGCCACCAGTGATGCCGGGACAGGGCAGGGCTACACCTTC.

This clonotype has just a few counts. This chain uses TRBV9 with TRBJ2-7; 16 nucleotides match TRBD2. The V gene's germline CDR1 is SGDLS and CDR2 YYNGEE. The length of the CDR3 is 15 residues. V shed 3 bases and J 7 bases; nucleotides not matched to a gene: 4. The CDR3 is CASSGGLAGGNEQYF. The CDR3 region has the DNA TGTGCCAGCAGCGGGGGACTAGCGGGGGGGAATGAGCAGTACTTC.

The chain uses TRBV10-3 and TRBJ2-7; 12 bases are a match to TRBD1. Trimming took 6 bases from V and 2 from J; bases not matched to a gene: 11. The CDR3 consists of 17 residues. Germline V lookup: CDR1 ENHRY, CDR2 SYGVKD. CDR3: CAISSGTGGSFTYEQYF. Here the CDR3 DNA reads TGTGCCATCAGCTCCGGGACAGGGGGCAGTTTCACCTACGAGCAGTACTTC.

This clonotype was found a few times. The chain uses TRBV11-2 and TRBJ2-4; tentatively, D is TRBD2 (6 bases). The ends were cut back, 4 bases at V and 9 bases at J, with 10 bases in the middle. Germline V gene sequence: CDR1 SGHAT, CDR2 FQNNGV. The CDR3 extends over 12 amino acids. CDR3 nucleotide sequence: TGTGCCAGCAGCTCCTCGCGGGGCATTCAGTACTTC. It encodes CASSSSRGIQYF.

This clonotype occurred a few times. The chain joins TRBV4-2 to TRBJ1-6; no clear D gene. The CDR3 is 18 residues long. V lost 4 bases, J lost 5 bases, and 21 bases lay in between. Germline CDR1 reads LGHNA; CDR2 reads YNFKEQ. For the CDR3, the DNA is TGTGCCAGCAGCCGACCTACCGCCGGACTTGGAGATAATTCACCCCTCCACTTT. Translated: CASSRPTAGLGDNSPLHF.

The V gene is TRBV10-3, the J gene TRBJ2-1; D remains unclear. From germline, CDR1 is ENHRY and CDR2 SYGVKD. Trimming removed 6 bases from V and 8 bases from J, with 11 bases in between. CDR3 size: 12 residues. The DNA for the CDR3 is TGTGCCATCAGACCAGGTCGGGATGAGCAGTTCTTC. Translating gives CAIRPGRDEQFF.

This clonotype was found a few times. One junction end does not reproduce the germline sequence, and a read error may be involved. This rearrangement joins TRBV27 to TRBJ2-2, with D hard to call. This CDR3 is 12 amino acids long. In germline, CDR1 is MNHEY, CDR2 SMNVEV (reference sequence). Here the CDR3 DNA reads TGTGCCGGCAGACTTGGTTCCGGGGAGCTGTTTTTT. Translation gives CAGRLGSGELFF.

V gene TRBV10-3 combines with J gene TRBJ2-5; D uncertain. The V gene lost 7 bases and the J gene lost 2 bases, with 17 bases spanning the gap. This CDR3 is built from 15 residues. The germline gives CDR1 ENHRY, CDR2 SYGVKD. CDR3 sequence: CAIKGSVRLQETQYF. In nucleotides, the CDR3 is TGTGCCATCAAGGGCTCGGTACGGTTACAAGAGACCCAGTACTTC.

This clonotype has at least ten counts. This chain links TRBV6-2 or TRBV6-3 with TRBJ1-5; 7 bases match TRBD1. Looked up from germline, CDR1 is MNHEY and CDR2 is SVGEGT. J gave up 4 bases and V 10 bases, and 4 bases lay outside the gene matches. The CDR3 extends over 12 amino acids. The CDR3, as DNA: TGTGCCACTCGGGACAGTAATCAGCCCCAGCATTTT. Its protein is CATRDSNQPQHF.

The rearrangement joins TRBV7-2 to TRBJ2-5; 7 bases map to TRBD1. This CDR3 contains 14 residues. Germline lookup yields CDR1 SGHTA and CDR2 FQGNSA. The ends lost 4 bases at V and 5 bases at J; junction bases unmatched: 7. The DNA of the CDR3 is TGTGCCAGCAGCTCCCGACAGGGTCGGGAGACCCAGTACTTC. Translated: CASSSRQGRETQYF.

V is TRBV5-1 and J is TRBJ2-5; D is perhaps TRBD2 (5 bases). This CDR3 has 13 amino acids. Between the trimmed V and J ends, which lost 2 bases and 5 bases, there was a span of 10 bases. Germline loops: CDR1 SGHRS, CDR2 YFSETQ. CDR3 residues: CASSFFLAETQYF. DNA for the CDR3: TGCGCCAGCAGCTTCTTCCTAGCTGAGACCCAGTACTTC.

This clonotype has ten or more counts. This rearrangement joins TRBV7-3 to TRBJ2-1; 11 nucleotides align to TRBD2. Trimming cost V 5 bases and J 6 bases; bases outside gene matches: 6. CDR1 and CDR2 (germline): SGHTA, FQGTGA. The CDR3 is 15 residues long. CDR3 coding DNA: TGTGCCAGCAGCCTAGCGGGGGGCGCCTTCAATGAGCAGTTCTTC. Translating gives CASSLAGGAFNEQFF.

The chain links TRBV12-3 or TRBV12-4 to TRBJ2-5; no reliable D call. The CDR3 is 13 amino acids. The germline V and J ends were trimmed by 3 bases and 4 bases, with 9 bases remaining between them. The CDR3 DNA follows: TGTGCCAGCAGTTTTGGTCAAAGAGAGACCCAGTACTTC. Residues: CASSFGQRETQYF.

This clonotype was observed a few times. The chain combines TRBV20-1 with TRBJ2-3; D is tentatively TRBD1 or TRBD2 (5 bases each). This CDR3 is 15 amino acids long. Per germline, CDR1 DFQATT and CDR2 SNEGSKA (reference sequence). V lost 5 bases, J lost 1 base, and 16 bases lay in between. This CDR3 reads CSAPERGRRTDTQYF. The CDR3 DNA reads TGCAGTGCTCCCGAGAGGGGAAGACGCACAGATACGCAGTATTTT.

The chain carries TRBV28 and TRBJ1-2; 10 bases agree with TRBD1. Germline V lookup: CDR1 MDHEN, CDR2 SYDVKM. The V gene end was trimmed by 6 bases and the J gene end by 12 bases; junction bases not matched to a gene: 10. This CDR3 has 13 amino acids. The CDR3 region is CASRRAGQGEDTF. DNA for the CDR3: TGTGCCAGCAGGCGCGCAGGACAGGGGGAGGACACCTTC.